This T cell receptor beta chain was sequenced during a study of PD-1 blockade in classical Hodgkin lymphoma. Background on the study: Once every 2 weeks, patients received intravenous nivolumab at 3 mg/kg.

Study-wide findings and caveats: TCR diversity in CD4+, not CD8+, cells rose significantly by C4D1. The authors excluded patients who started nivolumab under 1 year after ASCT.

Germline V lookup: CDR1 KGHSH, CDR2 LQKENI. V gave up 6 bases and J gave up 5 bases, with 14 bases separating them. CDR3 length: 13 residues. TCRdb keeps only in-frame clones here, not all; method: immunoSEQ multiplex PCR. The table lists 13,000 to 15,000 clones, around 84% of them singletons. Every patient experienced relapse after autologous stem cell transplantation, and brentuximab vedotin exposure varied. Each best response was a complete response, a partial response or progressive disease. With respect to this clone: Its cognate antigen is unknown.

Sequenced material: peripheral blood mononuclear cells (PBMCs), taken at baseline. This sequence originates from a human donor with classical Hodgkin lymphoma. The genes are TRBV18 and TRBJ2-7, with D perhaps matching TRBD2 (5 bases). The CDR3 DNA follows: TGTGCCAGCTCCGAGGGCACTTGGGACGAGCAGTACTTC. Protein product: CASSEGTWDEQYF.